Listed here is a single TCR beta chain. This CDR3 has 17 amino acids. The sample originates from a study of blood T cell repertoires in COVID-19. Study-wide context: The samples span acute and convalescent COVID-19 from the United States, Italy and Spain.

How the authors handled the data: Counts of nucleated cells, estimated from reference gene primer amplification, were obtained. The table came from immunoSEQ multiplex PCR; TCRdb's copy has only in-frame clones and leaves some out. V, J and clone size derive from that table, while D and trimming were established from the DNA sequence. The sample lists over 150,000 clones; approximately 88% were seen once. Sequenced input: peripheral blood. The chain uses TRBV12-1 and TRBJ1-4; TRBD1, as called in the table, went unchecked against the DNA. TRBV12-1 is given as a pseudogene. The sequence was obtained from a woman aged 55-69 years who had recovered from COVID-19. The CDR3 reads CASSLDREYSTNEKLFF. The CDR3 coding sequence is TGTGCCAGCAGCTTGGACAGGGAGTATTCAACTAATGAAAAACTGTTTTTT.